Following are 18 T cell receptor beta chains from one sample sequenced in a study of T cell clones after liver transplantation (dated by TCRdb to between 2019 and 2020). Library preparation used the immunoSEQ multiplex PCR assay. Drawn from immuneACCESS, this table holds only the in-frame rearrangements with V and J called that TCRdb kept. Clones are partly lost; checked studies trace under half to an unresolved V gene and leave the rest unexplained. Within this sample are 80,000 or so clones, with roughly four fifths of them counted one time only. The ten top clones hold approximately 0.43% of the sample. Sequencing was performed on CD4+ T cells from blood, taken 46 months after liver transplant. All receptors derive from a human patient who received a liver transplant. Some T cells seen after a transplant may have their origin in the graft donor.

This chain links TRBV7-2 with TRBJ1-5; D may be TRBD1 (6 bases). CDR3 length: 13 amino acids. Trimming took off 3 bases at V and 10 bases at J, with 13 bases between the two ends. Germline CDR1 is SGHTA and CDR2 is FQGNSA. Here the CDR3 DNA reads TGTGCCAGCAGCTTGGACAGTAGGCTACCCCAGCATTTT. Translated: CASSLDSRLPQHF.

The rearrangement joins TRBV28 to TRBJ2-7, with TRBD1 matching 11 bases. The CDR3 is 15 amino acids. The ends lost 5 bases at V and 7 bases at J; junction bases unmatched: 10. From germline, CDR1 is MDHEN and CDR2 SYDVKM. In DNA, the CDR3 is TGTGCCAGCAGTCTGTTCGGGACAGGGGGAGGTGAGCAGTACTTC. This encodes CASSLFGTGGGEQYF.

With respect to this clone: Additional DNA sequences in this sample encode the identical CDR3. The V gene is TRBV30, the J gene TRBJ2-7, with 9 bases lining up with TRBD2. The length of the CDR3 is 14 residues. Losses at the gene ends were 2 bases for V and 5 bases for J; bases not matched to a gene: 7. Germline-derived CDR1 and CDR2 are GTSNPN and SVGIG (reference sequence). CDR3 bases: TGTGCCTGGAGTAAGGGCGGGGGGGGGCACGAGCAGTACTTC. Amino acids: CAWSKGGGGHEQYF.

The CDR3 loop is CASSPQQGRGDIQYF. The CDR3 DNA reads TGTGCCAGCAGTCCCCAACAGGGGCGGGGGGACATTCAGTACTTC. The chain employs TRBV25-1 and TRBJ2-4, with a possible D match to TRBD2 (8 bases). The CDR3 covers 15 residues. The germline V and J ends were trimmed by 5 bases and 8 bases, with 19 bases remaining between them. The germline gives CDR1 MGHDK, CDR2 SYGVNS.

V usage is TRBV5-1 and J usage is TRBJ1-1; D not certain. Germline V gene data show CDR1 as SGHRS and CDR2 as YFSETQ. The V gene lost 0 bases and the J gene lost 5 bases, with 8 bases spanning the gap. The CDR3 contains 13 residues. Here the CDR3 DNA reads TGCGCCAGCAGCTTGGCCGTGGGGACTGAAGCTTTCTTT. It yields the protein CASSLAVGTEAFF. Complete variable domain (other parts from reference TRBV5-1 and TRBJ1-1): KAGVTQTPRYLIKTRGQQVTLSCSPISGHRSVSWYQQTPGQGLQFLFEYFSETQRNKGNFPGRFSGRQFSNSRSEMNVSTLELGDSALYLCASSLAVGTEAFFGQGTRLTVV.

The V call is TRBV27, the J call TRBJ1-4, with TRBD1 as a possible D gene (5 bases). Germline V gene sequence: CDR1 MNHEY, CDR2 SMNVEV (reference sequence). V was pared by 5 bases and J by 8 bases, with 18 bases between. The CDR3 length is 15 residues. CDR3 sequence (DNA): TGTGCCAGCAGTATGGGGGGGAAGGGAAAAGAAAAACTGTTTTTT. Encoded protein: CASSMGGKGKEKLFF. Full variable domain (missing parts from reference TRBV27 and TRBJ1-4): EAQVTQNPRYLITVTGKKLTVTCSQNMNHEYMSWYRQDPGLGLRQIYYSMNVEVTDKGDVPEGYKVSRKEKRNFPLILESPSPNQTSLYFCASSMGGKGKEKLFFGSGTQLSVL.

The chain has TRBV2 and TRBJ1-1; D remains unclear. CDR1 is SNHLY, CDR2 FYNNEI, per germline. The ends were cut back, 3 bases at V and 0 bases at J, with 8 bases in the middle. The CDR3 totals 14 residues. The CDR3 protein is CASSEERLNTEAFF. The CDR3 DNA sequence: TGTGCCAGCAGTGAGGAGAGACTGAACACTGAAGCTTTCTTT.

The genes are TRBV5-4 and TRBJ2-5; a possible D gene is TRBD2 (6 bases). The CDR3 covers 15 residues. CDR1 and CDR2 from the germline V gene are SGHNT and YYREEE (reference sequence). The V and J ends lost 3 bases and 5 bases respectively, with 17 bases between them. The CDR3: CASSSHWGEEETQYF. In nucleotides, the CDR3 is TGTGCCAGCAGCTCCCATTGGGGGGAGGAGGAGACCCAGTACTTC.

The J gene is TRBJ2-3, the V gene TRBV25-1; 9 nucleotides line up with TRBD2. Trimming took 4 bases from V and 3 from J; bases not matched to a gene: 5. CDR1 is MGHDK and CDR2 is SYGVNS in the germline V gene. This CDR3 is 15 amino acids long. Here the CDR3 reads CASSGTGLATDTQYF. CDR3 nucleotide sequence: TGTGCCAGCAGTGGCACGGGACTAGCAACAGATACGCAGTATTTT.

The chain links TRBV7-9 to TRBJ1-1; possibly TRBD1 for D (5 bases). This CDR3 is built from 15 residues. Germline V gene sequence: CDR1 SEHNR, CDR2 FQNEAQ (reference sequence). V was trimmed by 1 base and J by 0 bases, leaving 9 bases between them. Here the CDR3 DNA reads TGTGCCAGCAGCTTAGGGGGGACCCTGAACACTGAAGCTTTCTTT. It encodes CASSLGGTLNTEAFF.

The chain couples TRBV27 to TRBJ2-1, with D unclear. Trimming pared 5 bases from V and 6 bases from J, leaving 20 bases between. This CDR3 has 16 amino acids. The germline V gene has CDR1 MNHEY and CDR2 SMNVEV (reference sequence). CDR3 in DNA: TGTGCCAGCAGTCCCGTACTCGGAACGGCGTTCAATGAGCAGTTCTTC. This encodes CASSPVLGTAFNEQFF.

The V gene is TRBV6-6, the J gene TRBJ2-1; 11 bases match TRBD2. This CDR3 spans 14 amino acids. Trimming cost V 6 bases and J 5 bases; bases outside gene matches: 3. Per germline, CDR1 MNHNY and CDR2 SVGAGI (reference sequence). DNA for the CDR3: TGTGCCAGCAGAACTAGCGGGGGTCACAATGAGCAGTTCTTC. Protein product: CASRTSGGHNEQFF.

A word on this clone: A single base separates this from a much larger clone, so it may be a read error. Other DNA sequences within the sample encode an identical CDR3. The chain joins TRBV18 to TRBJ1-2, with TRBD1 as a possible D gene (5 bases). Germline V lookup: CDR1 KGHSH, CDR2 LQKENI. There are 13 residues in the CDR3. With 3 bases removed from V and 4 bases from J, the gap between germline ends came to 9 bases. CDR3 bases: TGTGCCAGCTCACCCGGGGCGGGCTATGGCTACACCTTC. Translation gives CASSPGAGYGYTF.

The gene calls are TRBV7-2 and TRBJ2-1; 7 positions match TRBD2. CDR1 is SGHTA, CDR2 FQGNSA, per germline. This CDR3 is built from 15 residues. V lost 8 bases and J lost 7; bases outside the gene matches: 14. The CDR3 protein is CASSLRTTGGNEQFF. As DNA, the CDR3 is TGTGCCAGCTCCCTACGGACTACCGGGGGGAATGAGCAGTTCTTC.

This sequence joins TRBV30 and TRBJ2-7; D is uncertain. The germline CDR1 and CDR2 sequences are GTSNPN and SVGIG (reference sequence). Trimming removed 3 bases at V and 2 bases at J, with 8 bases between. This CDR3 comprises 12 residues. The CDR3 DNA sequence: TGTGCCTGGAGGGCGGTAGCCTACGAGCAGTACTTC. It specifies CAWRAVAYEQYF.

V usage is TRBV19 and J usage is TRBJ2-5; 14 bases line up with TRBD2. J lost 5 bases, V lost 4 bases, and 3 bases had no gene match. The CDR3 loop spans 15 amino acids. Germline V gene sequence: CDR1 LNHDA, CDR2 SQIVND (reference sequence). The CDR3 protein is CASSRGLAGDETQYF. The DNA for the CDR3 is TGTGCCAGTAGTAGGGGACTAGCGGGAGATGAGACCCAGTACTTC.

The chain employs TRBV10-2 and TRBJ1-4, with TRBD1 matching 7 bases. This CDR3 comprises 16 residues. V was pared by 6 bases and J by 5 bases, with 12 bases of the junction left unmatched. Germline V lookup: CDR1 WSHSY, CDR2 SAAADI. DNA of the CDR3: TGCGCCAGCAGGGGAGACGACAGGGACACAAATGAAAAACTGTTTTTT. This gives the protein CASRGDDRDTNEKLFF.

The chain couples TRBV6-5 to TRBJ2-7, with D tentatively TRBD1 (5 bases). The germline gives CDR1 MNHEY, CDR2 SVGAGI. Trimming stripped 4 bases from V and 2 bases from J, with 12 bases between. The CDR3 consists of 14 residues. The CDR3 is CASSLTVYAYEQYF. The DNA of the CDR3 is TGTGCCAGCAGTTTGACAGTCTATGCCTACGAGCAGTACTTC.